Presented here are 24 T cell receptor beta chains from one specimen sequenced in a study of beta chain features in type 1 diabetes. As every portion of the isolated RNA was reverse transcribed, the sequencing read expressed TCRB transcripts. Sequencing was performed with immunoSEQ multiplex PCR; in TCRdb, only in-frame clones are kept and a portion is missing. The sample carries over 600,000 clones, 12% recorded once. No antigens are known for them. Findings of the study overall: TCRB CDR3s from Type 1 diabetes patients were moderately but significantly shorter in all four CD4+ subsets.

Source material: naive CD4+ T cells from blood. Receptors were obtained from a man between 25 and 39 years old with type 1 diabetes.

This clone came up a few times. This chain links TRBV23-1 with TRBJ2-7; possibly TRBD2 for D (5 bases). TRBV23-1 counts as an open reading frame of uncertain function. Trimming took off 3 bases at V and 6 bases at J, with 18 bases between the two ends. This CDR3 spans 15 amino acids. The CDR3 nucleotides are TGCGCCAGCAGTCACTCCGATCCGGACTGGTCCGAGCAGTACTTC. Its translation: CASSHSDPDWSEQYF.

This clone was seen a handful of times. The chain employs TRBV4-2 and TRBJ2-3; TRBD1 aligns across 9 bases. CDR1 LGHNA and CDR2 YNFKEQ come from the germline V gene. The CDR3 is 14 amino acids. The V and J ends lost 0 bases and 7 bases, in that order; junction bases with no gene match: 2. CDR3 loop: CASSQDTGGNTQYF. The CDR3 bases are TGTGCCAGCAGCCAAGATACAGGGGGCAATACGCAGTATTTT.

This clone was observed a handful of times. CDR3 protein: CASSRQSIHHEQFF. CDR3 in DNA: TGTGCCAGCAGCCGGCAGTCAATACACCATGAGCAGTTCTTC. The chain joins TRBV14 to TRBJ2-1; D unresolved. The germline CDR1 and CDR2 sequences are SGHDN and FVKESK. The CDR3 loop spans 14 amino acids. The V end lost 4 bases, the J end lost 8 bases, and 15 bases lay between the germline ends.

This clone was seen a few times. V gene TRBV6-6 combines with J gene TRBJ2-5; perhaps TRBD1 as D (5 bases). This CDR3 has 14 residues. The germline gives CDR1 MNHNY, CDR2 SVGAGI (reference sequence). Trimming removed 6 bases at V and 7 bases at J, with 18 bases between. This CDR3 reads CASSPADIQGTQYF. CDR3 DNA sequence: TGTGCCAGCAGCCCGGCGGATATTCAGGGGACCCAGTACTTC.

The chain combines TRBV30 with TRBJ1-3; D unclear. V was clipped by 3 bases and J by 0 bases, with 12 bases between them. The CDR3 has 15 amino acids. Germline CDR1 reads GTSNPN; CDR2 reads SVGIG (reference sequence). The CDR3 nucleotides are TGTGCCTGGAGCGCTGCTGGAATCTCTGGAAACACCATATATTTT. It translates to CAWSAAGISGNTIYF.

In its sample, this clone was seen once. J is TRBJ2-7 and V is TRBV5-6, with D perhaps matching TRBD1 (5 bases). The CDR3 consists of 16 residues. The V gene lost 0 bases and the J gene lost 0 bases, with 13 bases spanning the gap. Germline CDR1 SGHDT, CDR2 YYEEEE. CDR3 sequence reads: CASSLVSRDSSYEQYF. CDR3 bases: TGTGCCAGCAGCTTGGTTTCGCGAGACAGCTCCTACGAGCAGTACTTC.

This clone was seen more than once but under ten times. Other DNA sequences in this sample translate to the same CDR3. CDR3: CASSLTGNTEAFF. CDR3 in DNA: TGCGCCAGCTCGTTGACAGGGAACACTGAAGCTTTCTTT. J is TRBJ1-1 and V is TRBV5-1, with D perhaps TRBD1 (6 bases). CDR1 and CDR2 (germline): SGHRS, YFSETQ. The CDR3 extends over 13 amino acids. The V and J ends lost 7 bases and 1 base respectively, with 11 bases between them.

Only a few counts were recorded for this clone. In DNA form, the CDR3 reads TGTGCCAGCAGCTTATCGGGGCCCTACGAGCAGTACTTC. It codes for CASSLSGPYEQYF. This sequence joins TRBV7-2 and TRBJ2-7; possibly TRBD1 or TRBD2 for D (5 bases each). The CDR3 covers 13 residues. CDR1 is SGHTA and CDR2 is FQGNSA in the germline V gene. V lost 2 bases, J lost 2 bases, and 7 bases lay in between.

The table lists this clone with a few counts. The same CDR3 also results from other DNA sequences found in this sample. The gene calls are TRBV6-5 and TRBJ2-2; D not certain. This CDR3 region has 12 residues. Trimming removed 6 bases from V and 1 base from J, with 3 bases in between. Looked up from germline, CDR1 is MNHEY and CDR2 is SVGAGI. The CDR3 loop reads CASRENTGELFF. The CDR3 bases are TGTGCCAGCAGAGAGAACACCGGGGAGCTGTTTTTT.

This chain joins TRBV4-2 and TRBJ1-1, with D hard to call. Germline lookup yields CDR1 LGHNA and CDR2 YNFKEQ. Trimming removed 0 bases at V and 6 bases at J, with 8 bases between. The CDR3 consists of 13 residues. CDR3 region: CASSQEALAEAFF. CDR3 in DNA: TGTGCCAGCAGCCAAGAAGCACTGGCTGAAGCTTTCTTT.

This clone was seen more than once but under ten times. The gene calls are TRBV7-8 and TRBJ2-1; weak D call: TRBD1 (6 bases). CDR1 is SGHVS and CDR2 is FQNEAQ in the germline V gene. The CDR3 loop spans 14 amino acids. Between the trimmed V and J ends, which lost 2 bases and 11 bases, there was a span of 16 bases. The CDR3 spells CASSLLTGQGKQFF. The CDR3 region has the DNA TGTGCCAGCAGCTTACTCACAGGGCAGGGAAAGCAGTTCTTC.

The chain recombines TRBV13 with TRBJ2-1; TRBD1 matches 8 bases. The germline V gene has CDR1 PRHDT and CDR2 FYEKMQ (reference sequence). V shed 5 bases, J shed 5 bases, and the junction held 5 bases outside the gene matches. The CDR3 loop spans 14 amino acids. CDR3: CASSMRQGHNEQFF. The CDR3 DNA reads TGTGCCAGCAGCATGCGACAGGGGCACAATGAGCAGTTCTTC. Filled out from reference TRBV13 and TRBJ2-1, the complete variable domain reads AAGVIQSPRHLIKEKRETATLKCYPIPRHDTVYWYQQGPGQDPQFLISFYEKMQSDKGSIPDRFSAQQFSDYHSELNMSSLELGDSALYFCASSMRQGHNEQFFGPGTRLTVL.

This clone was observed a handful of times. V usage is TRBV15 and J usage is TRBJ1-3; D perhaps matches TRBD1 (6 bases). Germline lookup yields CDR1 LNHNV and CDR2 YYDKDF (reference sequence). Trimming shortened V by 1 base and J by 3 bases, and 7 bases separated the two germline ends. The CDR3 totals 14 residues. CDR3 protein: CATSRGGLGNTIYF. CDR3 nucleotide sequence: TGTGCCACCAGCAGAGGGGGGCTTGGAAACACCATATATTTT.

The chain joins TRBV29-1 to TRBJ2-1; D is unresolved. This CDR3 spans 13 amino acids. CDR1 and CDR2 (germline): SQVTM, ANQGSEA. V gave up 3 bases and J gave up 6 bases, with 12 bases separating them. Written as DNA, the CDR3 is TGCAGCGTTGACCACGGGCCTACCAATGAGCAGTTCTTC. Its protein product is CSVDHGPTNEQFF.

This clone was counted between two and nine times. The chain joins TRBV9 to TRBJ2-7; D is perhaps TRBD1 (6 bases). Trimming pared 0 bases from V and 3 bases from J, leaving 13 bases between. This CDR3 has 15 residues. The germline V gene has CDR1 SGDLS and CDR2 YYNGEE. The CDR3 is CASSVAPGTNYEQYF. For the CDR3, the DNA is TGTGCCAGCAGCGTAGCCCCAGGGACAAACTACGAGCAGTACTTC.

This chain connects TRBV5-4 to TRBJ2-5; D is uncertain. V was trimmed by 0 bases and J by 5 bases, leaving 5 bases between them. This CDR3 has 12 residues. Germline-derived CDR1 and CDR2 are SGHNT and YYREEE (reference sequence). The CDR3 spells CASSLEAETQYF. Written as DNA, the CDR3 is TGTGCCAGCAGCTTGGAGGCGGAGACCCAGTACTTC.

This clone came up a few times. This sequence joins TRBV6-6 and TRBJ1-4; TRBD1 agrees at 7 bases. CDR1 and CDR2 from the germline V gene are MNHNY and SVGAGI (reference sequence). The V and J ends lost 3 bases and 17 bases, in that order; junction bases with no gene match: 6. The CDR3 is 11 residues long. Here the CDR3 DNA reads TGTGCCAGCAGTTATGGCCGGGACAGCTTTTTT. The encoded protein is CASSYGRDSFF.

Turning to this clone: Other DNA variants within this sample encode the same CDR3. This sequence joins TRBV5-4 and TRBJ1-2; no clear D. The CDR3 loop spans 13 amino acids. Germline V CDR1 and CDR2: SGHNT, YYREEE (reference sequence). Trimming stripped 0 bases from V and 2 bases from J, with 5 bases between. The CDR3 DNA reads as TGTGCCAGCAGCTTGGCCGGGAACTATGGCTACACCTTC. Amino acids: CASSLAGNYGYTF.

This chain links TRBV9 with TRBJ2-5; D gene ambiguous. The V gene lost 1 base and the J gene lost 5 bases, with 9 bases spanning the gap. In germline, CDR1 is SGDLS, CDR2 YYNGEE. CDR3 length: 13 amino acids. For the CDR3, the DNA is TGTGCCAGCAGCGTATATGAAACGGAGACCCAGTACTTC. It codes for CASSVYETETQYF.

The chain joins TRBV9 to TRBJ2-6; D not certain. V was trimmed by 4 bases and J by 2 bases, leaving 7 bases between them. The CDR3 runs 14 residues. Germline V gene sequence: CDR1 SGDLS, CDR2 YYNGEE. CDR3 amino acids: CASSPQPGANVLTF. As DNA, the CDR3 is TGTGCCAGCAGCCCCCAGCCTGGGGCCAACGTCCTGACTTTC.

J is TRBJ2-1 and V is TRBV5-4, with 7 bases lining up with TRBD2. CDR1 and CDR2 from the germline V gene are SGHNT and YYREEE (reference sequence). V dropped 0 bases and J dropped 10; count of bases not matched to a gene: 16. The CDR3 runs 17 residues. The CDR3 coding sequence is TGTGCCAGCAGCTTGGGGCAGTCCAGCGGGACCCTCGGAGAGCAGTTCTTC. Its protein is CASSLGQSSGTLGEQFF.

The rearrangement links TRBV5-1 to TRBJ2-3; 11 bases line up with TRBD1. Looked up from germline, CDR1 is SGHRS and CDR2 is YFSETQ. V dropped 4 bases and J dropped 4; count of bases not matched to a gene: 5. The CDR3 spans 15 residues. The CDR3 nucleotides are TGCGCCAGCAGCGGGACAGGGGGAGTCGCAGATACGCAGTATTTT. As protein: CASSGTGGVADTQYF.

For the CDR3, the DNA is TGTGCCAGCAGCCAACGGGCAGGGAATGAAAAACTGTTTTTT. It encodes CASSQRAGNEKLFF. This chain connects TRBV4-2 to TRBJ1-4; possibly TRBD1 for D (5 bases). The CDR3 loop spans 14 amino acids. Germline V gives CDR1 LGHNA, CDR2 YNFKEQ. V lost 2 bases and J 5 bases, leaving 9 bases between the germline ends.

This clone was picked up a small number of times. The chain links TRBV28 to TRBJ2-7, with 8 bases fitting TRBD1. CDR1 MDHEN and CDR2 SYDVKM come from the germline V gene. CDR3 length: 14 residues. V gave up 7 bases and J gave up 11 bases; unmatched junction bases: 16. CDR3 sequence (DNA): TGTGCCAGCACCCCCGGGACAGGTTTAATGAAAAAGTACTTC. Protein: CASTPGTGLMKKYF.